This is a list of T cell receptor beta chains from one sample in a study of blood T cells in healthy people across ages. TCRdb passed the 5' RACE reads through MiXCR, listing each CDR3 protein once. The table includes about 780,000 distinct CDR3 sequences, about 26% detected once. These data were also reused for a study on T cells of mothers and their children.

The specimen was blood. These receptors came from a boy aged 10-17 years in good health. Each CDR3 is given with its conserved first and last residue. D genes are given only for firm matches. Clone size appears in some rows only: once, few, many, or a class for an expanded clone.

v_gene,d_gene,abundance,j_gene,CDR3nt,CDR3aa
TRBV30,TRBD2,few,TRBJ2-1,TGTGCCTGGAGTGTAGGGTCGGGGGGGCCAAATGAGCAGTTCTTC,CAWSVGSGGPNEQFF
TRBV6-5,.,.,TRBJ1-1,TGTGCCAGCAGTAATACAGCGAACACTGAAGCTTTCTTT,CASSNTANTEAFF
TRBV5-1,.,.,TRBJ2-7,TGCGCCAGCAGCTTGGACCGGGTGGGGCCCTACGAGCAGTACTTC,CASSLDRVGPYEQYF
TRBV28,TRBD2,once,TRBJ2-1,TGTGCCAGCAGTTCCGGGACTAGCGGGGGGGCGGGCCCCTACAATGAGCAGTTCTTC,CASSSGTSGGAGPYNEQFF
TRBV18,TRBD1,many,TRBJ2-7,TGTGCCAGCTCCCCCGGACAGGGTCGCTACGAGCAGTACTTC,CASSPGQGRYEQYF
TRBV5-1,.,.,TRBJ1-1,TGCGCCAGCAGGTTGGGGCCGGAGAACACTGAAGCTTTCTTT,CASRLGPENTEAFF
TRBV12-3/TRBV12-4,.,.,TRBJ2-7,TGTGCCAGCAGCCTCGGCCCAACAGCTCTCTACGAGCAGTACTTC,CASSLGPTALYEQYF
TRBV5-1,TRBD1,few,TRBJ1-3,TGCGCCAGCAGCCTGACAGGGTACGGAAACACCATATATTTT,CASSLTGYGNTIYF
TRBV29-1,.,few,TRBJ1-1,TGCAGCGCCGAGGGGGGGGACTTCACTGAAGCTTTCTTT,CSAEGGDFTEAFF
TRBV5-1,.,few,TRBJ2-3,TGCGCCAGCAGCTTGGAAGGGCGGGGTGGGGCGTCAGATACGCAGTATTTT,CASSLEGRGGASDTQYF
TRBV10-3,TRBD2,many,TRBJ2-5,TGTGCCATCAGTGAGTCTCTAGCGGGGGAACAAGAGACCCAGTACTTC,CAISESLAGEQETQYF